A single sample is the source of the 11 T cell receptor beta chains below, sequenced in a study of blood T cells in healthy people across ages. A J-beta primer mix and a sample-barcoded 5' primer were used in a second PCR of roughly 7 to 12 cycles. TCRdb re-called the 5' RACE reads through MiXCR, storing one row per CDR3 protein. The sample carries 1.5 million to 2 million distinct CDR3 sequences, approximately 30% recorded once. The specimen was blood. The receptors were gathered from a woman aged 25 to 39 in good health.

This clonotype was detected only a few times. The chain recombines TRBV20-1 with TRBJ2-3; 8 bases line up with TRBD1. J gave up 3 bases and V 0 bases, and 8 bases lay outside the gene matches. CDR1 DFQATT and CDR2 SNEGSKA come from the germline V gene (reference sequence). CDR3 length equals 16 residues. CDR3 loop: CSARELGQEKTDTQYF. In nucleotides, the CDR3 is TGCAGTGCTAGAGAGTTGGGACAGGAGAAGACAGATACGCAGTATTTT.

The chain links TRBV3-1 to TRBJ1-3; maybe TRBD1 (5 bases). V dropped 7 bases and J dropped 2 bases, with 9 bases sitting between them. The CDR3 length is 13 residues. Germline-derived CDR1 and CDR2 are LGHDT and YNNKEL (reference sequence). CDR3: CASKQGAGNTIYF. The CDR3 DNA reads TGTGCCAGCAAGCAGGGAGCTGGAAACACCATATATTTT.

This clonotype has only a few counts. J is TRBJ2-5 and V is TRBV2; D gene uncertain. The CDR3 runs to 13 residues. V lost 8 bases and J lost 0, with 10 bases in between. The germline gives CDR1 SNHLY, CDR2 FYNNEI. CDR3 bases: TGTGCCAGCGCATGGCAGGACCAAGAGACCCAGTACTTC. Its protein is CASAWQDQETQYF.

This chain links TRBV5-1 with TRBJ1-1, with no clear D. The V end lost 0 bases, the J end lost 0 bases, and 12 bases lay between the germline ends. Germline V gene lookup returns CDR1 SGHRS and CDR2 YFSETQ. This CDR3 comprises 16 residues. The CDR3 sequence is CASSLGAMNMNTEAFF. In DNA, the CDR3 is TGCGCCAGCAGCTTGGGAGCGATGAACATGAACACTGAAGCTTTCTTT.

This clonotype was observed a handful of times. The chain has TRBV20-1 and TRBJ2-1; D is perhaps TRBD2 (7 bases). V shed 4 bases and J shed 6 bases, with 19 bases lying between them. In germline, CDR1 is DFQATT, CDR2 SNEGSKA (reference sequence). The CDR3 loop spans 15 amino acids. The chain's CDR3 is CSAIRGASFVNEQFF. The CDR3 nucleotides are TGCAGTGCTATTCGGGGGGCTTCCTTTGTCAATGAGCAGTTCTTC.

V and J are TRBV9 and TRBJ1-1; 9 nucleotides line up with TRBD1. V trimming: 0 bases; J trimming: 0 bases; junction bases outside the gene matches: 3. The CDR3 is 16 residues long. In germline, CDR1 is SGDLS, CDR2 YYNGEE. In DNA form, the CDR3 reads TGTGCCAGCAGCGTAGTTACAGGGGGCTTGAACACTGAAGCTTTCTTT. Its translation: CASSVVTGGLNTEAFF.

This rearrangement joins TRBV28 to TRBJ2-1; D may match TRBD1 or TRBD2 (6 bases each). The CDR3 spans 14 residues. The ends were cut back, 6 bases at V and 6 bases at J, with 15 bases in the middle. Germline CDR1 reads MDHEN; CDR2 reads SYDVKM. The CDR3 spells CASSLVRGLNEQFF. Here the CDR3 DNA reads TGTGCCAGCAGCCTTGTCCGGGGGCTCAATGAGCAGTTCTTC.

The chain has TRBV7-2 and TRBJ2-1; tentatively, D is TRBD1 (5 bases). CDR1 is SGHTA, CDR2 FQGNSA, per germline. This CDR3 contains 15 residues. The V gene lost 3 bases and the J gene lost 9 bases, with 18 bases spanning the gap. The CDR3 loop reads CASSFGRGPGTEQFF. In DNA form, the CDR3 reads TGTGCCAGCAGCTTTGGTAGGGGTCCGGGCACTGAGCAGTTCTTC. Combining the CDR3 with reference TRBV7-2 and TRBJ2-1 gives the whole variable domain GAGVSQSPSNKVTEKGKDVELRCDPISGHTALYWYRQSLGQGLEFLIYFQGNSAPDKSGLPSDRFSAERTGGSVSTLTIQRTQQEDSAVYLCASSFGRGPGTEQFFGPGTRLTVL.

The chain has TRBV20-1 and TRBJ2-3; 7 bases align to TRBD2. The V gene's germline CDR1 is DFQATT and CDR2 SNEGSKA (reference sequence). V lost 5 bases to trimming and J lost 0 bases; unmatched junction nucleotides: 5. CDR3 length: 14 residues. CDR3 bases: TGCAGTGCTCTAGAGCGGGAAAGCACAGATACGCAGTATTTT. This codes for CSALERESTDTQYF.

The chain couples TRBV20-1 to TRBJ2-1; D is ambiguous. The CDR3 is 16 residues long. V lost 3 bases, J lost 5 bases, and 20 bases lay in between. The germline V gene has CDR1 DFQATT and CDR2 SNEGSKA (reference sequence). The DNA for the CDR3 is TGCAGTGCTAGTCCTTTAGTGTATCGCGCCGACAATGAGCAGTTCTTC. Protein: CSASPLVYRADNEQFF.

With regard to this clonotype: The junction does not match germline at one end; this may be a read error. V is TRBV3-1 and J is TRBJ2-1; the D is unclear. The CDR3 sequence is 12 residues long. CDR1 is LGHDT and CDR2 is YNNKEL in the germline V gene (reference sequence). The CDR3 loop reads CASSQAWNVQFF. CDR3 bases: TGTGCCAGCAGCCAAGCTTGGAATGTGCAGTTCTTC.